This T cell receptor (beta chain) was documented in a study of blood T cell repertoires in COVID-19. Germline CDR1 reads SGDLS; CDR2 reads YYNGEE. The CDR3 totals 15 residues. V gave up 1 base and J gave up 6 bases, with 13 bases separating them. The assay was immunoSEQ multiplex PCR, and TCRdb's table has in-frame clones only and misses some. The sample has roughly 30,000 clones; 93% are singletons. Sequencing used peripheral blood. This receptor was identified in a human donor in a cohort sampled during active COVID-19. The V call is TRBV9, the J call TRBJ1-4; possible D gene TRBD1, 6 bases. The CDR3 coding sequence is TGTGCCAGCAGCGTAACAGGGATTAGGGATGAAAAACTGTTTTTT. Protein sequence: CASSVTGIRDEKLFF.